The 5 T cell receptor beta chains presented below share a single source sample, sequenced in a study of response to subunit inactivated influenza vaccine. TCRdb re-derived calls from the RT-PCR reads in MiXCR, one entry per CDR3 protein. This repertoire shows roughly 700,000 distinct CDR3 sequences, over 11% found once; its top ten account for around 7%. Sequencing was performed on PBMCs from blood, taken less than 15 days before vaccination. The receptors derive from a man aged 45-65 years who received an inactivated influenza vaccine.

This clonotype was seen more than once but under ten times. The CDR3 here is CASKKSGGASYNEQFF. The DNA of the CDR3 is TGTGCCAGCAAGAAAAGCGGGGGGGCGTCCTACAATGAGCAGTTCTTC. The chain joins TRBV6-1 to TRBJ2-1; 10 bases align to TRBD2. Germline loops: CDR1 MNHNS, CDR2 SASEGT. This CDR3 has 16 amino acids. V gave up 7 bases and J gave up 1 base; unmatched junction bases: 7.

This clonotype was detected a few times. The chain joins TRBV4-3 to TRBJ2-7, with 8 bases identical to TRBD2. CDR3 length: 14 amino acids. Losses at the gene ends were 1 base for V and 6 bases for J; bases not matched to a gene: 5. Per germline, CDR1 LGHNA and CDR2 YSLEER. CDR3 protein: CASSQAGGQIEQYF. CDR3 DNA: TGCGCCAGCAGCCAAGCGGGGGGGCAGATCGAGCAGTACTTC.

This sequence joins TRBV20-1 and TRBJ2-5, with 10 bases aligning to TRBD2. Trimming took 5 bases from V and 5 from J; bases not matched to a gene: 5. The CDR3 spans 13 residues. In germline, CDR1 is DFQATT, CDR2 SNEGSKA (reference sequence). The CDR3 DNA is TGCAGTGCTTCTCTAGCGGGAGCTGAGACCCAGTACTTC. As protein: CSASLAGAETQYF.

This clonotype was recorded at least ten times. This chain uses TRBV5-1 with TRBJ2-3, with 8 bases lining up with TRBD2. Germline CDR1 is SGHRS and CDR2 is YFSETQ. The CDR3 covers 16 residues. V lost 1 base to trimming and J lost 0 bases; unmatched junction nucleotides: 4. CDR3 amino acids: CASSLPTSGSTDTQYF. The CDR3 region has the DNA TGCGCCAGCAGCTTGCCAACTAGCGGTAGCACAGATACGCAGTATTTT. Looking up the rest from reference TRBV5-1 and TRBJ2-3 gives the full variable domain: KAGVTQTPRYLIKTRGQQVTLSCSPISGHRSVSWYQQTPGQGLQFLFEYFSETQRNKGNFPGRFSGRQFSNSRSEMNVSTLELGDSALYLCASSLPTSGSTDTQYFGPGTRLTVL.

The CDR3 DNA reads as TGTGCCAGCAAGGACAGCTACACAGATACGCAGTATTTT. Protein product: CASKDSYTDTQYF. The rearrangement joins TRBV28 to TRBJ2-3; the D gene is possibly TRBD1 (6 bases). The CDR3 is 13 residues long. Deletions cut 7 bases from V and 2 bases from J, with 10 bases between. CDR1 and CDR2 from the germline V gene are MDHEN and SYDVKM.